These 21 T cell receptor beta chains were sequenced from one sample in a study of post-analysis software for immune sequencing data. Study findings and constraints: Several TRBV segments (TRBV5-6, TRBV5-1 and TRBV20-1 among them) occurred more frequently in patients than in controls.

Built from TCR beta cDNA, the libraries had unique molecular identifiers in them. TCRdb independently ran MiXCR on the PCR reads; one entry per CDR3 protein. The sample shows 550,000 to 700,000 distinct CDR3 sequences, roughly 47% of them seen only once. No cognate antigen is known for these TCRs. Sequenced: blood. These receptors originate from a girl aged 10-17 years with multiple sclerosis.

Points on this clonotype: The final CDR3 position lacks the conserved phenylalanine or tryptophan, pointing to a likely read error. The V call is TRBV15, the J call TRBJ2-7; tentative D call: TRBD1 (6 bases). V was trimmed by 5 bases and J by 3 bases, leaving 11 bases between them. The CDR3 covers 13 residues. The germline V gene has CDR1 LNHNV and CDR2 YYDKDF (reference sequence). CDR3 in amino acids: CATSYRQDYEQYS. The CDR3 coding sequence is TGTGCCACCAGCTACCGACAGGACTACGAGCAGTACTCC.

This clonotype was detected only a few times. The chain employs TRBV6-2 or TRBV6-3 and TRBJ2-3; tentatively, D is TRBD1 or TRBD2 (5 bases each). The germline V gene encodes CDR1 MNHEY and CDR2 SVGEGT. The V and J ends lost 7 bases and 3 bases respectively, with 20 bases between them. The CDR3 sequence is 16 residues long. The CDR3 DNA sequence: TGTGCCAGCACCTACCGCCGGGACGCCAGGACAGATACGCAGTATTTT. Amino acid sequence: CASTYRRDARTDTQYF.

V is TRBV7-2 and J is TRBJ2-3; no clear D gene. Germline V gene lookup returns CDR1 SGHTA and CDR2 FQGNSA. The CDR3 runs to 17 residues. Deletions cut 0 bases from V and 0 bases from J, with 13 bases between. This chain's CDR3 is CASSLAEGGTSTDTQYF. CDR3 in DNA: TGTGCCAGCAGCTTAGCGGAAGGCGGAACTAGCACAGATACGCAGTATTTT.

The chain recombines TRBV29-1 with TRBJ1-5; no clear D. Between the trimmed V and J ends, which lost 4 bases and 3 bases, there was a span of 10 bases. CDR1 and CDR2 (germline): SQVTM, ANQGSEA. The CDR3 runs to 13 residues. This CDR3 is CSVVVKPNQPQHF. The CDR3 DNA is TGCAGCGTTGTGGTAAAGCCCAATCAGCCCCAGCATTTT.

This chain connects TRBV6-5 to TRBJ2-1; weak D call: TRBD2 (5 bases). The CDR3 contains 14 residues. The germline CDR1 and CDR2 sequences are MNHEY and SVGAGI. The V end was cut by 0 bases, the J end by 4 bases, with 7 bases between. The CDR3, as DNA: TGTGCCAGCAGTTACTCCGGGGAATACAATGAGCAGTTCTTC. Translation gives CASSYSGEYNEQFF.

The table lists this clonotype with many counts. The genes are TRBV12-3 or TRBV12-4 and TRBJ2-3, with D perhaps matching TRBD1 or TRBD2 (6 bases each). V gave up 7 bases and J gave up 2 bases, with 16 bases separating them. CDR3 length: 15 amino acids. CDR3 coding DNA: TGTGCCAGCACCCCGGATGGGGGGCTCACAGATACGCAGTATTTT. Translated: CASTPDGGLTDTQYF.

This clonotype appeared a few times. The rearrangement uses TRBV27 and TRBJ1-2; D ambiguous. Germline loops: CDR1 MNHEY, CDR2 SMNVEV (reference sequence). V lost 8 bases to trimming and J lost 2 bases, with 12 bases between them. The CDR3 is made up of 13 amino acids. The CDR3 sequence: CASSSVGNYGYTF. The CDR3 nucleotides are TGTGCCAGCTCATCGGTAGGGAACTATGGCTACACCTTC.

The chain carries TRBV27 and TRBJ1-2; maybe TRBD1 (5 bases). Per germline, CDR1 MNHEY and CDR2 SMNVEV (reference sequence). This CDR3 contains 16 residues. V was cut by 0 bases and J by 6 bases, with 17 bases left in between. The CDR3 reads CASSLSAGAGGDGYTF. The CDR3 nucleotides are TGTGCCAGCAGTTTATCGGCCGGGGCAGGTGGAGATGGCTACACCTTC.

This clonotype has just a few counts. J is TRBJ2-7 and V is TRBV12-3 or TRBV12-4; 7 nucleotides agree with TRBD1. V was pared by 5 bases and J by 5 bases, with 9 bases of the junction left unmatched. CDR3 length: 14 residues. The CDR3 DNA follows: TGTGCCAGCAGTCCATCGACAGGGAAGCACGAGCAGTACTTC. Protein product: CASSPSTGKHEQYF.

This clonotype was seen a handful of times. CDR3 loop: CASSDLRQGDYGYTF. The CDR3 nucleotides are TGTGCCAGCAGCGACCTACGACAGGGTGACTATGGCTACACCTTC. The genes are TRBV9 and TRBJ1-2; the match to TRBD1 covers 7 bases. The CDR3 consists of 15 residues. Germline loops: CDR1 SGDLS, CDR2 YYNGEE. Trimming cost V 3 bases and J 3 bases; bases outside gene matches: 8.

This clonotype has a handful of counts. V and J are TRBV6-6 and TRBJ1-2, with a possible D match to TRBD1 (5 bases). Germline assignment: CDR1 MNHNY and CDR2 SVGAGI (reference sequence). The length of the CDR3 is 12 residues. V lost 2 bases to trimming and J lost 10 bases, with 11 bases between them. Here the CDR3 reads CASSYTSGAYTF. CDR3 bases: TGTGCCAGCAGTTACACCTCCGGGGCCTACACCTTC.

The V gene is TRBV7-2, the J gene TRBJ2-7; D gene uncertain. The CDR3 has 13 amino acids. Trimming took 3 bases from V and 4 from J, leaving 10 bases between them. In germline, CDR1 is SGHTA, CDR2 FQGNSA. The CDR3 DNA reads TGTGCCAGCAGCTTCGACCACCTTTACGAGCAGTACTTC. Protein sequence: CASSFDHLYEQYF.

V is TRBV4-1 and J is TRBJ2-1; D is perhaps TRBD2 (6 bases). V shed 6 bases and J shed 3 bases, with 9 bases lying between them. The V gene's germline CDR1 is MGHRA and CDR2 YSYEKL. This CDR3 contains 13 residues. This CDR3 is CASRTSFYNEQFF. CDR3 sequence (DNA): TGCGCCAGCAGGACTAGTTTCTACAATGAGCAGTTCTTC.

This clonotype was detected only a few times. The chain combines TRBV5-1 with TRBJ2-5, with D tentatively TRBD1 or TRBD2 (5 bases each). This CDR3 spans 15 amino acids. Germline V gene data show CDR1 as SGHRS and CDR2 as YFSETQ. The germline V and J ends were trimmed by 0 bases and 2 bases, with 11 bases remaining between them. CDR3 protein: CASSLGDVTQETQYF. As DNA, the CDR3 is TGCGCCAGCAGCTTGGGGGACGTAACGCAAGAGACCCAGTACTTC.

The chain carries TRBV9 and TRBJ2-7; D possibly corresponds to TRBD2 (5 bases). The germline CDR1 and CDR2 sequences are SGDLS and YYNGEE. The CDR3 is 14 residues long. Deletions cut 1 base from V and 7 bases from J, with 15 bases between. The chain's CDR3 is CASSVTTRTGEQYF. CDR3 DNA sequence: TGTGCCAGCAGCGTAACCACCAGGACGGGGGAGCAGTACTTC.

A few counts support this clonotype. This chain links TRBV4-1 with TRBJ2-3; D ambiguous. The CDR3 consists of 16 residues. The ends were cut back, 4 bases at V and 3 bases at J, with 17 bases in the middle. Germline CDR1 and CDR2: MGHRA and YSYEKL. CDR3 in DNA: TGCGCCAGCAGCCGTAGGCCAAACCGCGGTACAGATACGCAGTATTTT. Translation: CASSRRPNRGTDTQYF.

This chain connects TRBV4-1 to TRBJ2-1; D might be TRBD1 (5 bases). Germline CDR1 MGHRA, CDR2 YSYEKL. V lost 1 base, J lost 5 bases, and 9 bases lay in between. The CDR3 totals 14 residues. CDR3 in amino acids: CASSQVTANNEQFF. The CDR3 nucleotides read TGCGCCAGCAGCCAAGTGACAGCTAACAATGAGCAGTTCTTC.

The chain is built from TRBV7-2 and TRBJ2-6, with D unresolved. This CDR3 is built from 16 residues. The V and J ends lost 5 bases and 2 bases respectively, with 13 bases between them. CDR1 is SGHTA, CDR2 FQGNSA, per germline. This chain's CDR3 is CASSLQVTTGANVLTF. The CDR3, as DNA: TGTGCCAGCAGCCTCCAGGTTACTACTGGGGCCAACGTCCTGACTTTC.

The chain recombines TRBV7-9 with TRBJ2-7; D not certain. The J call may be incorrect, as the DNA end agrees better with TRBJ2-5. CDR1 and CDR2 (germline): SEHNR, FQNEAQ (reference sequence). This CDR3 contains 15 residues. The CDR3, as DNA: TGTGCCAGCAGCTTAGCTCTGGATGTGAAAGAGACCCAGTACTTC. Protein sequence: CASSLALDVKETQYF.

This clonotype was seen a handful of times. This chain connects TRBV6-6 to TRBJ2-7; the match to TRBD1 covers 10 bases. The junction had 10 bases not matched to a gene; V was cut back by 5 bases and J by 3 bases. Germline lookup yields CDR1 MNHNY and CDR2 SVGAGI (reference sequence). This CDR3 is 16 amino acids long. CDR3 loop: CASSPRTGGSLYEQYF. Here the CDR3 DNA reads TGTGCCAGCAGTCCGCGGACAGGGGGAAGTCTCTACGAGCAGTACTTC.

The genes are TRBV4-1 and TRBJ2-3; the D gene is possibly TRBD1 (5 bases). CDR1 is MGHRA, CDR2 YSYEKL, per germline. The CDR3 has 16 residues. Trimming removed 2 bases from V and 0 bases from J, with 12 bases in between. CDR3 sequence (DNA): TGCGCCAGCAGCCAATGGGCGTCAGGGAGCACAGATACGCAGTATTTT. Encoded protein: CASSQWASGSTDTQYF.